This paragraph covers one TCR beta chain sequence. Libraries were prepared by immunoSEQ multiplex PCR; TCRdb keeps only in-frame clonotypes and omits some of them. The profile shows about 2 million clones, about 95% of them singletons. Trimming stripped 2 bases from V and 11 bases from J, with 9 bases between. The germline V gene has CDR1 SEHNR and CDR2 FQNEAQ (reference sequence). This CDR3 is built from 11 residues. The sample comes from a study of shared clonotypes between healthy human individuals. For the study at large: Three CD4 naive, three CD4 memory, two CD8 naive and one CD8 memory plate were used per donor.

As defined, naive CD8 cells were CD45RO-negative and positively selected for CCR7, with terminally differentiated effector memory CD45RA+ cells excluded. This receptor was taken from a man younger than 30 in good health. The chain is built from TRBV7-9 and TRBJ1-2; D remains unclear. The sequencing sample was made of naive CD8+ T cells sorted from blood. Here the CDR3 reads CASSLSNGYTF. The CDR3 DNA reads TGTGCCAGCAGCTTATCAAACGGATACACCTTC.